The 27 T cell receptor beta chains presented below share a single source sample, sequenced in a study of regulatory T cells in long-lasting Graves disease. Researchers made TCR beta libraries by using iRepertoire HTBI primers and running Arm-PCR on CDR3 regions. TCRdb recomputed calls from the multiplex PCR reads with MiXCR, one row per CDR3 protein. The table has about 560,000 distinct CDR3 sequences, around 15% seen once. Stated time point: newly diagnosed GD, antithyroid drugs for less than 3 months. After RNA was extracted from PBMCs, the TCR library was made from it. These data were also reused for a study on T cells in Graves' hyperthyroidism and ophthalmopathy.

Sample: peripheral blood mononuclear cells (PBMCs), taken at new diagnosis, from a patient treated with antithyroid drugs. The receptor set was obtained from a man younger than 35 with Graves disease.

V gene TRBV5-1 combines with J gene TRBJ1-3; TRBD1 is a possible D gene (6 bases). V was clipped by 4 bases and J by 0 bases, with 17 bases between them. This CDR3 region has 17 residues. Germline lookup yields CDR1 SGHRS and CDR2 YFSETQ. CDR3 sequence reads: CASSPEEQGPSGNTIYF. The CDR3 region has the DNA TGCGCCAGCAGCCCCGAAGAACAGGGTCCCTCTGGAAACACCATATATTTT.

The CDR3 spells CASSPGEFIRFF. CDR3 sequence (DNA): TGTGCCAGCAGCCCCGGCGAGTTTATACGGTTCTTC. The chain carries TRBV3-1 and TRBJ2-1; D is uncertain. V was shortened by 4 bases and J by 15 bases, with 16 bases between the two germline ends. The CDR3 is 12 amino acids. Germline V gives CDR1 LGHDT, CDR2 YNNKEL (reference sequence).

This clonotype was detected many times. The J gene is TRBJ1-3, the V gene TRBV7-2, with 7 bases lining up with TRBD1. V dropped 5 bases and J dropped 6; count of bases not matched to a gene: 19. Germline lookup yields CDR1 SGHTA and CDR2 FQGNSA. The CDR3 has 18 residues. Written as DNA, the CDR3 is TGTGCCAGCAGCCCGGTAGACAGGGTCTTACCAGGACAAAACACCATATATTTT. Translation: CASSPVDRVLPGQNTIYF.

This clonotype was detected ten times or more. The chain links TRBV7-9 to TRBJ2-5, with TRBD1 matching over 10 bases. The CDR3 covers 16 residues. Germline lookup yields CDR1 SEHNR and CDR2 FQNEAQ (reference sequence). Germline trimming cut 1 base from V and 1 base from J; bases unmatched to any gene: 3. The CDR3 nucleotides read TGTGCCAGCAGCTTAGGGGACAGGGGAACCCAAGAGACCCAGTACTTC. Its translation is CASSLGDRGTQETQYF.

The chain employs TRBV5-1 and TRBJ2-5; 9 positions agree with TRBD2. With V trimmed by 0 bases and J by 3 bases, 9 bases remained unmatched. The CDR3 is 17 amino acids. The germline V gene encodes CDR1 SGHRS and CDR2 YFSETQ. This CDR3 reads CASSLEGGRADEETQYF. The CDR3 bases are TGCGCCAGCAGCTTGGAGGGCGGGAGGGCCGATGAAGAGACCCAGTACTTC.

As to this clonotype: This may arise from a read error, as a much more abundant clone is one base away. CDR3 sequence reads: CASRPATSLTDTQYF. The CDR3 nucleotides read TGTGCCAGCAGACCTGCGACATCATTAACAGATACGCAGTATTTT. V gene TRBV6-1 combines with J gene TRBJ2-3; D is uncertain. The ends were cut back, 6 bases at V and 3 bases at J, with 16 bases in the middle. Germline V gene sequence: CDR1 MNHNS, CDR2 SASEGT. CDR3 length: 15 amino acids.

This clonotype was counted at least ten times. The V call is TRBV2, the J call TRBJ1-1, with D tentatively TRBD1 (5 bases). Deletions cut 1 base from V and 3 bases from J, with 15 bases between. This CDR3 comprises 16 residues. CDR1 is SNHLY, CDR2 FYNNEI, per germline. CDR3 region: CASSEEIPGTYTEAFF. The CDR3 DNA reads as TGTGCCAGCAGTGAAGAGATACCCGGGACCTACACTGAAGCTTTCTTT.

The chain couples TRBV28 to TRBJ2-5; perhaps TRBD1 as D (5 bases). Germline V gene sequence: CDR1 MDHEN, CDR2 SYDVKM. There are 15 residues in the CDR3. V was trimmed by 7 bases and J by 5 bases, leaving 20 bases between them. The CDR3 here is CASNKRRGGLETQYF. As DNA, the CDR3 is TGTGCCAGCAACAAACGAAGGGGCGGCCTGGAGACCCAGTACTTC.

The CDR3 is CASSLSAPVRQPQHF. DNA for the CDR3: TGTGCCAGCAGTTTATCGGCCCCTGTTCGGCAGCCCCAGCATTTT. The chain employs TRBV27 and TRBJ1-5; D remains ambiguous. The CDR3 runs 15 residues. Trimming took 0 bases from V and 7 from J, leaving 13 bases between them. Germline CDR1 MNHEY, CDR2 SMNVEV (reference sequence).

This CDR3 is CATSLGVRRRNEKLFF. The CDR3 DNA is TGTGCCACCTCCCTAGGGGTGAGGAGGAGAAATGAAAAACTGTTTTTT. The V gene is TRBV15, the J gene TRBJ1-4, with a possible D match to TRBD1 (5 bases). Germline V gene lookup returns CDR1 LNHNV and CDR2 YYDKDF (reference sequence). The CDR3 contains 16 residues. V was trimmed by 8 bases and J by 5 bases, leaving 21 bases between them.

The CDR3 sequence is CASSLVSRAGNEQFF. The DNA for the CDR3 is TGTGCCAGCAGCTTAGTCAGCAGGGCTGGTAATGAGCAGTTCTTC. The V gene is TRBV7-9, the J gene TRBJ2-1; tentatively, D is TRBD1 (5 bases). The CDR3 contains 15 residues. With 1 base removed from V and 7 bases from J, the gap between germline ends came to 14 bases. Germline CDR1 reads SEHNR; CDR2 reads FQNEAQ (reference sequence).

The table lists this clonotype with many counts. This chain connects TRBV28 to TRBJ2-3, with 7 bases that match TRBD2. Per the germline V gene, CDR1 is MDHEN and CDR2 is SYDVKM. The CDR3 runs to 14 residues. V trimming: 2 bases; J trimming: 4 bases; junction bases outside the gene matches: 3. The DNA of the CDR3 is TGTGCCAGCAGTTTAAACGGGAGGCCAGATACGCAGTATTTT. Translating gives CASSLNGRPDTQYF. The variable domain in full, with the rest retrieved from reference TRBV28 and TRBJ2-3, is DVKVTQSSRYLVKRTGEKVFLECVQDMDHENMFWYRQDPGLGLRLIYFSYDVKMKEKGDIPEGYSVSREKKERFSLILESASTNQTSMYLCASSLNGRPDTQYFGPGTRLTVL.

This clonotype was observed many times. The chain employs TRBV28 and TRBJ2-3, with 7 nucleotides matching TRBD2. This CDR3 spans 12 amino acids. Unmatched junction bases numbered 5, after V lost 8 bases and J lost 6 bases. Germline assignment: CDR1 MDHEN and CDR2 SYDVKM. In DNA, the CDR3 is TGTGCCAGCGGGGCGGGAGTGGATACGCAGTATTTT. Its protein product is CASGAGVDTQYF.

The chain is built from TRBV4-2 and TRBJ2-1; perhaps TRBD2 as D (6 bases). This CDR3 spans 14 amino acids. Trimming took 0 bases from V and 8 from J, leaving 11 bases between them. Germline CDR1 reads LGHNA; CDR2 reads YNFKEQ. In DNA form, the CDR3 reads TGTGCCAGCAGCCAAGAGGCACTAGCCGATGAGCAGTTCTTC. Translation: CASSQEALADEQFF.

In this sample, this clonotype turned up many times. J is TRBJ2-7 and V is TRBV6-2 or TRBV6-3; TRBD2 might be the D (5 bases). Germline lookup yields CDR1 MNHEY and CDR2 SVGEGT. Trimming shortened V by 4 bases and J by 0 bases, and 25 bases separated the two germline ends. The CDR3 contains 19 residues. The DNA for the CDR3 is TGTGCCAGCAGTTTCAATACCCGAACCCTCGGGATACTCTCCTACGAGCAGTACTTC. It codes for CASSFNTRTLGILSYEQYF.

This clonotype was seen a handful of times. The V call is TRBV27, the J call TRBJ2-7, with D perhaps matching TRBD1 or TRBD2 (5 bases each). The CDR3 is 13 residues long. V shed 8 bases and J shed 1 base, with 12 bases lying between them. Looked up from germline, CDR1 is MNHEY and CDR2 is SMNVEV (reference sequence). CDR3 bases: TGTGCCAGCCGGGGCTCGGGGTCCTACGAGCAGTACTTC. Translating gives CASRGSGSYEQYF.

The V gene is TRBV28, the J gene TRBJ2-6; perhaps TRBD2 as D (7 bases). This CDR3 comprises 20 residues. V lost 0 bases, J lost 3 bases, and 21 bases lay in between. Per the germline V gene, CDR1 is MDHEN and CDR2 is SYDVKM. DNA for the CDR3: TGTGCCAGCAGTTTATGGGGGGGGGGGCCGCAAACTAGTGGGGCCAACGTCCTGACTTTC. Its protein product is CASSLWGGGPQTSGANVLTF.

This clonotype was detected a few times. This sequence joins TRBV3-1 and TRBJ2-1; D is ambiguous. The CDR3 runs to 17 residues. In germline, CDR1 is LGHDT, CDR2 YNNKEL (reference sequence). V lost 0 bases and J lost 0, with 12 bases in between. The CDR3 here is CASSQEGPWSSYNEQFF. The CDR3 nucleotides read TGTGCCAGCAGCCAAGAAGGTCCGTGGAGCTCCTACAATGAGCAGTTCTTC.

This clonotype has just a few counts. This CDR3 reads CAWSSDRSSYEQYF. CDR3 sequence (DNA): TGTGCCTGGAGTTCTGACAGGAGCTCCTACGAGCAGTACTTC. The V and J genes are TRBV30 and TRBJ2-7; maybe TRBD1 (6 bases). V lost 2 bases and J lost 0, with 11 bases in between. Germline values: CDR1 GTSNPN, CDR2 SVGIG (reference sequence). The CDR3 length is 14 residues. The entire variable domain, with the rest obtained from reference TRBV30 and TRBJ2-7, is as follows: SQTIHQWPATLVQPVGSPLSLECTVEGTSNPNLYWYRQAAGRGLQLLFYSVGIGQISSEVPQNLSASRPQDRQFILSSKKLLLSDSGFYLCAWSSDRSSYEQYFGPGTRLTVT.

In regard to this clonotype: A read error is possible here, since a much larger clone lies one base away. The genes are TRBV3-1 and TRBJ2-7, with TRBD2 as a possible D gene (5 bases). Deletions cut 4 bases from V and 7 bases from J, with 17 bases between. This CDR3 comprises 14 residues. The V gene's germline CDR1 is LGHDT and CDR2 YNNKEL (reference sequence). CDR3 sequence (DNA): TGTGCCAGCAGCCGTGGTAGCGAGGTTAATGAGCAGTACTTC. This codes for CASSRGSEVNEQYF.

This clonotype showed up many times. The chain recombines TRBV6-1 with TRBJ2-3; D unclear. The germline V gene encodes CDR1 MNHNS and CDR2 SASEGT. The CDR3 has 13 amino acids. V was shortened by 5 bases and J by 2 bases, with 8 bases between the two germline ends. In nucleotides, the CDR3 is TGTGCCAGCAGTACACACTACACAGATACGCAGTATTTT. This codes for CASSTHYTDTQYF.

This clonotype appeared many times. This rearrangement joins TRBV27 to TRBJ2-7; 10 bases are shared with TRBD2. With V trimmed by 5 bases and J by 1 base, 8 bases remained unmatched. CDR1 MNHEY and CDR2 SMNVEV come from the germline V gene (reference sequence). This CDR3 has 16 amino acids. The DNA of the CDR3 is TGTGCCAGCAGTCTCTCACTAGCGGGGTTATCCTACGAGCAGTACTTC. Translating gives CASSLSLAGLSYEQYF.

This clonotype was picked up many times. The chain is built from TRBV2 and TRBJ1-2; D perhaps matches TRBD1 (5 bases). Germline V gene data show CDR1 as SNHLY and CDR2 as FYNNEI. V was cut by 9 bases and J by 6 bases, with 17 bases left in between. This CDR3 contains 13 residues. This CDR3 reads CASGLWGGHGYTF. Here the CDR3 DNA reads TGTGCCAGTGGGCTGTGGGGGGGTCATGGCTACACCTTC.

This clonotype was seen repeatedly, ten times or more. The chain employs TRBV2 and TRBJ1-1; TRBD1 is a possible D gene (5 bases). CDR1 is SNHLY and CDR2 is FYNNEI in the germline V gene. This CDR3 contains 12 residues. V lost 1 base to trimming and J lost 9 bases, with 9 bases between them. CDR3 DNA sequence: TGTGCCAGCAGTGAAGGGGGACCTAAAGCTTTCTTT. Its translation: CASSEGGPKAFF.

This clonotype was recorded many times. V usage is TRBV6-1 and J usage is TRBJ2-3; possible D gene TRBD1, 5 bases. V lost 7 bases and J lost 4, with 24 bases in between. The germline gives CDR1 MNHNS, CDR2 SASEGT. The CDR3 has 17 residues. The CDR3 bases are TGTGCCAGCATCCTCCTCCCTCGCGGCAGGGAAGCAGATACGCAGTATTTT. This encodes CASILLPRGREADTQYF.

The chain is built from TRBV30 and TRBJ1-2, with D maybe TRBD1 (5 bases). Germline V gene lookup returns CDR1 GTSNPN and CDR2 SVGIG (reference sequence). The CDR3 covers 13 residues. V shed 5 bases and J shed 5 bases, with 15 bases lying between them. The CDR3 DNA reads as TGTGCCTGGGGGGACGGGGGTGGGTATGGCTACACCTTC. Translated: CAWGDGGGYGYTF.

J is TRBJ1-2 and V is TRBV18; D gene unclear. CDR1 is KGHSH and CDR2 is LQKENI in the germline V gene. Deletions cut 3 bases from V and 8 bases from J, with 13 bases between. The CDR3 covers 13 residues. In nucleotides, the CDR3 is TGTGCCAGCTCACCCCCTGGTTTGTGGGGCTACACCTTC. Residues: CASSPPGLWGYTF.